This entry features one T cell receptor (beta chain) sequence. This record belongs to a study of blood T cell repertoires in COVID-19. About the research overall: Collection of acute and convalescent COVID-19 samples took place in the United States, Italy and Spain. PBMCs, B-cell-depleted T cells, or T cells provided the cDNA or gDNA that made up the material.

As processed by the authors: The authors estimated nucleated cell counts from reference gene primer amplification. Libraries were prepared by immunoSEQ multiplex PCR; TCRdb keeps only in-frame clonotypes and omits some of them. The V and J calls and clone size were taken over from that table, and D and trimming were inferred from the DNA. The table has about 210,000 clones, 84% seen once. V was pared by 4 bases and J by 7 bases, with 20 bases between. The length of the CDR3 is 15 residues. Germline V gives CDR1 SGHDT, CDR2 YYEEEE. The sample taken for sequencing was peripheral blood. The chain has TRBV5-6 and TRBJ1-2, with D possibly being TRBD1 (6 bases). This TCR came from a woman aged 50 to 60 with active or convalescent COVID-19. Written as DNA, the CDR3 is TGTGCCAGCAGCCCGCGACAGGCATCGGGGAGTGGCTACACCTTC. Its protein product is CASSPRQASGSGYTF.